This paragraph reports one TCR beta chain. The data were taken from a study of blood T cell repertoires in COVID-19. Across the whole study: From T cells, B-cell-depleted T cells, or PBMCs came the material, which was cDNA or gDNA.

The CDR3 consists of 12 residues. The V gene lost 6 bases and the J gene lost 8 bases, with 13 bases spanning the gap. Per the original methods: Quantification of nucleated cells was approximated via reference gene primer amplification. Profiling relied on immunoSEQ multiplex PCR, and the TCRdb table lists in-frame clones only, not all of them. V and J calls plus clone size are reproduced from that table; the DNA served to infer D and trimming. The sample carries around 140,000 clones, approximately 88% recorded once. This sequence was found in a middle-aged man with acute or convalescent COVID-19. Sequencing was carried out using peripheral blood. V is TRBV12-3 or TRBV12-4 and J is TRBJ1-2; a weak D match, TRBD1 (6 bases). CDR3 nucleotide sequence: TGTGCCAGCAGACAGGGAGTTGGCGGCTACACCTTC. This codes for CASRQGVGGYTF.